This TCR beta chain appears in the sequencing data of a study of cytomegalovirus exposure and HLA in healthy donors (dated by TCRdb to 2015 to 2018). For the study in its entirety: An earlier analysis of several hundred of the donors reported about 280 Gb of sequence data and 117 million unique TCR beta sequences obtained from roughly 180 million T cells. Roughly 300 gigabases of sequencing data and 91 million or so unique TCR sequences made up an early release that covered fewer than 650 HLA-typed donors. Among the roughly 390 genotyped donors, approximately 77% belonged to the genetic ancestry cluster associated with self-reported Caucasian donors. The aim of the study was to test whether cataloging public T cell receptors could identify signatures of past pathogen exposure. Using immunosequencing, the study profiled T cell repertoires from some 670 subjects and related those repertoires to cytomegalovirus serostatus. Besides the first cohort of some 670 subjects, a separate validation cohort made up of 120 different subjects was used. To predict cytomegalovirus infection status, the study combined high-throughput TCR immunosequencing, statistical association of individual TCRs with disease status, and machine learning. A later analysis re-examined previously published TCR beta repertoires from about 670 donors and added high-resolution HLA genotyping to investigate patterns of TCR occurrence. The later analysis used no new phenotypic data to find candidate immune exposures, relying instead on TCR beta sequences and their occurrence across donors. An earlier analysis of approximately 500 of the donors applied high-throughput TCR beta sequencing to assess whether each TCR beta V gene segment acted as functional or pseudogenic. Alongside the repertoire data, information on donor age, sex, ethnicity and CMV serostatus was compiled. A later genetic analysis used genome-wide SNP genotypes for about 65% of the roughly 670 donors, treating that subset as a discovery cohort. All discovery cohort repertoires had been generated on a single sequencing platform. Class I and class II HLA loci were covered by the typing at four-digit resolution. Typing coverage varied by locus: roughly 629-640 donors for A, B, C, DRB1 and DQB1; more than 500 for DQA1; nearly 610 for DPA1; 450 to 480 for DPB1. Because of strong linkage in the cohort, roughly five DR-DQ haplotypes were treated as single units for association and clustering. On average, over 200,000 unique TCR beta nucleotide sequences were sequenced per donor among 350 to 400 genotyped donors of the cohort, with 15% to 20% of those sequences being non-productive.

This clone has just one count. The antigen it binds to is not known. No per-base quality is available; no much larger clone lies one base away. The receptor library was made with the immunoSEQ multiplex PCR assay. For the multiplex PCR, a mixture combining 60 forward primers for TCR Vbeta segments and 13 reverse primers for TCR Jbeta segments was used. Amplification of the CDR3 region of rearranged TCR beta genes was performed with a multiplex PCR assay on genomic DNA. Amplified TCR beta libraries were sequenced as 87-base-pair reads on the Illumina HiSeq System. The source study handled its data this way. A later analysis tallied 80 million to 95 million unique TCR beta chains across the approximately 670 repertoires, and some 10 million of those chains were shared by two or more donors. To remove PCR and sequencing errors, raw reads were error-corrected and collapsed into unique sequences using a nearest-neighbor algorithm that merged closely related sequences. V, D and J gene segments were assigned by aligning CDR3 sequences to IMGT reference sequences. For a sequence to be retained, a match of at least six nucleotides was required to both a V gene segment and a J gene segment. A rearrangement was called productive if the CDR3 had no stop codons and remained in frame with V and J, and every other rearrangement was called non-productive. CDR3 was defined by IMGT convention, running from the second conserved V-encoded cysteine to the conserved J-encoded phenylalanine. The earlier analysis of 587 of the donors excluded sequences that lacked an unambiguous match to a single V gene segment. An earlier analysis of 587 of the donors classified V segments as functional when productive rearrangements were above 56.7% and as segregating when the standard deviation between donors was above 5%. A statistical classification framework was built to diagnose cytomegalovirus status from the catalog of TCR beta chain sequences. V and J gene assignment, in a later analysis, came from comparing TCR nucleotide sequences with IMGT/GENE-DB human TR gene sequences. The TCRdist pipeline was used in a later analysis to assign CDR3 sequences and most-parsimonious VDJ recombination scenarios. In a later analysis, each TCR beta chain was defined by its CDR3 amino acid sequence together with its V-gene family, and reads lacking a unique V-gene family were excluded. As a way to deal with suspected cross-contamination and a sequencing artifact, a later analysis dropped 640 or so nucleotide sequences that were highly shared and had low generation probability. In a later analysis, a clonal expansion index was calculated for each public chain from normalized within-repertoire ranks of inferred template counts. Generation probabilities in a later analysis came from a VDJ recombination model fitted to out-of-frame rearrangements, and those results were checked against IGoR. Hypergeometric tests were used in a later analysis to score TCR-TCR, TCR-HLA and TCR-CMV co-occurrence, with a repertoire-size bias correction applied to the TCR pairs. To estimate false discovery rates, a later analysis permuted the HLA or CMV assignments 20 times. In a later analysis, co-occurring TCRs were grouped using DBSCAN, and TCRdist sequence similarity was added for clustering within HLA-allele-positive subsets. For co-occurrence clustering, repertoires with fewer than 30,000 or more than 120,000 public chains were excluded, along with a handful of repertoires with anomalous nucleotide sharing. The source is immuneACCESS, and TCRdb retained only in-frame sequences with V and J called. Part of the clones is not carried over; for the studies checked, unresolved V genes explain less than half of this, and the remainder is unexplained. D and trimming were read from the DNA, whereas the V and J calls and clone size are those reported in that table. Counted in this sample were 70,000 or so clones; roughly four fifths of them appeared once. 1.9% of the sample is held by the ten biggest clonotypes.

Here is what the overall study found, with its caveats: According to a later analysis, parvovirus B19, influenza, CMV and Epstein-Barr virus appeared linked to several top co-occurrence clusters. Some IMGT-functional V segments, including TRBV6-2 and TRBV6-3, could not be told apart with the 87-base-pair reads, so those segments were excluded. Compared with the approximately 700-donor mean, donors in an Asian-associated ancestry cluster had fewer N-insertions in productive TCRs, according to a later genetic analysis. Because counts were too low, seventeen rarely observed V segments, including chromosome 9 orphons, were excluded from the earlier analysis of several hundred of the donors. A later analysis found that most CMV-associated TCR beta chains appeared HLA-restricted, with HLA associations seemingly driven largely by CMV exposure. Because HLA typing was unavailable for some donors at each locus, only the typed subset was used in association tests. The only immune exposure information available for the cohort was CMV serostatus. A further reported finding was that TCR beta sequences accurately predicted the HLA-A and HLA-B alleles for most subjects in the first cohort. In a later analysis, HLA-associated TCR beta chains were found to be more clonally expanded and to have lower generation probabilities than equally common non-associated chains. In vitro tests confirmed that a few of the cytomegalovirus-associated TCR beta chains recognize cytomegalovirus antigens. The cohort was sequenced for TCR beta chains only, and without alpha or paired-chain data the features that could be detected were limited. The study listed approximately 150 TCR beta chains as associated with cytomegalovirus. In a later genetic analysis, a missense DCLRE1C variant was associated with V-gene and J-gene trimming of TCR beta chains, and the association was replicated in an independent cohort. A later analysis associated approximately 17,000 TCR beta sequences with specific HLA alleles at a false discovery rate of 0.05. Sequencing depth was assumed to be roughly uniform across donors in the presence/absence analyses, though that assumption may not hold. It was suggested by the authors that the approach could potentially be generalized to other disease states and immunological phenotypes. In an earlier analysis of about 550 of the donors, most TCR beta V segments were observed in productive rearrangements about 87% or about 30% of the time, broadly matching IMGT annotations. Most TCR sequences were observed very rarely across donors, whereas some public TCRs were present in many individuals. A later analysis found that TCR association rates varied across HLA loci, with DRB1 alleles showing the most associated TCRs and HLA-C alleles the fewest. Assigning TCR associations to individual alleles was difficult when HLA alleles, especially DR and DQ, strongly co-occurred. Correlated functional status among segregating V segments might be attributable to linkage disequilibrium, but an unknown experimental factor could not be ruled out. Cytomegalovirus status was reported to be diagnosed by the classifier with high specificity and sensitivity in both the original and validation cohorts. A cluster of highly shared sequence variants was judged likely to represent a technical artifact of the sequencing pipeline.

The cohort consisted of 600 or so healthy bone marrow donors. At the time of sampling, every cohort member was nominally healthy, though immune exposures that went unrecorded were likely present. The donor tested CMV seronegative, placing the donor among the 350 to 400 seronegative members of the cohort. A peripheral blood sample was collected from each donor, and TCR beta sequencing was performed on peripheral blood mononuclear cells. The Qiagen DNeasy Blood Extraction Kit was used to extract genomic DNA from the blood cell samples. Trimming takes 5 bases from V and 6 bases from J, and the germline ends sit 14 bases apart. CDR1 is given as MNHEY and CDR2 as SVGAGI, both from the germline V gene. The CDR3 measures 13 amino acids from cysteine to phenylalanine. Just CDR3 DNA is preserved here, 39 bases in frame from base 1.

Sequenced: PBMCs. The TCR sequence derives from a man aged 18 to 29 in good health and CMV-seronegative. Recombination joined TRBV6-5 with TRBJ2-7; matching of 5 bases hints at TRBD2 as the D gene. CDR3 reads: CASSRSGWGEQYF. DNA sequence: TGTGCCAGCAGTCGTTCGGGATGGGGCGAGCAGTACTTC.